Below, 27 T cell receptor beta chains from the same sample are listed, as sequenced in a study of blood T cell repertoires in COVID-19. Libraries were prepared by immunoSEQ multiplex PCR; TCRdb keeps only in-frame clonotypes and omits some of them. The table records around 150,000 clones, more than 80% of them present only once. The specimen sequenced was peripheral blood. Receptors originate from a human donor in a cohort sampled during active COVID-19.

The chain couples TRBV9 to TRBJ2-1; D not certain. Germline CDR1 SGDLS, CDR2 YYNGEE. There are 15 residues in the CDR3. Trimming pared 2 bases from V and 6 bases from J, leaving 15 bases between. CDR3 in amino acids: CASSVPRNYCNEQFF. In DNA, the CDR3 is TGTGCCAGCAGCGTTCCCAGGAATTATTGCAATGAGCAGTTCTTC.

This clone was detected only once. The rearrangement links TRBV12-5 to TRBJ2-7, with D unresolved. CDR3 length equals 10 residues. The ends were cut back, 5 bases at V and 6 bases at J, with 5 bases in the middle. Per the germline V gene, CDR1 is LGHNT and CDR2 is FRNRAP. In DNA, the CDR3 is TGTGCTAGTGGTGAGGTCGAGCAGTACTTC. It yields the protein CASGEVEQYF.

The V call is TRBV7-9, the J call TRBJ2-2; D unresolved. V lost 5 bases and J lost 0, with 7 bases in between. The CDR3 contains 14 residues. The germline gives CDR1 SEHNR, CDR2 FQNEAQ (reference sequence). Written as DNA, the CDR3 is TGTGCCAGCAGCCCTCAGACGAACACCGGGGAGCTGTTTTTT. Translation gives CASSPQTNTGELFF.

This chain uses TRBV5-4 with TRBJ2-1, with TRBD2 as a possible D gene (6 bases). Deletions cut 3 bases from V and 7 bases from J, with 11 bases between. The CDR3 length is 13 residues. Per the germline V gene, CDR1 is SGHNT and CDR2 is YYREEE (reference sequence). CDR3 sequence reads: CASSSASVNEQFF. In DNA, the CDR3 is TGTGCCAGCAGCTCCGCTAGCGTAAATGAGCAGTTCTTC.

This clone appeared a single time. The V gene is TRBV28, the J gene TRBJ1-1; a weak D match, TRBD1 (5 bases). Germline assignment: CDR1 MDHEN and CDR2 SYDVKM. With 6 bases removed from V and 2 bases from J, the gap between germline ends came to 16 bases. This CDR3 is built from 15 residues. This CDR3 is CASSRLRGPNTEAFF. CDR3 in DNA: TGTGCCAGCAGCCGCCTTAGGGGCCCTAACACTGAAGCTTTCTTT.

The chain joins TRBV5-5 to TRBJ1-2; no reliable D call. CDR1 is SGHKS, CDR2 YYEKEE, per germline (reference sequence). This CDR3 has 12 amino acids. Trimming left V 3 bases short and J 10 bases short, with 13 bases between. CDR3 sequence: CASSSLLGSYTF. In DNA form, the CDR3 reads TGTGCCAGCAGCTCTTTACTAGGTTCCTACACCTTC.

This chain connects TRBV5-1 to TRBJ2-3, with TRBD2 identical over 10 bases. The CDR3 is made up of 14 amino acids. The ends lost 5 bases at V and 0 bases at J; junction bases unmatched: 0. CDR1 is SGHRS, CDR2 YFSETQ, per germline. CDR3 coding DNA: TGCGCCAGCAGGACTAGCGGGAGCACAGATACGCAGTATTTT. This gives the protein CASRTSGSTDTQYF.

This chain connects TRBV6-5 to TRBJ2-7, with TRBD2 as a possible D gene (5 bases). The CDR3 consists of 14 residues. Germline lookup yields CDR1 MNHEY and CDR2 SVGAGI. Trimming stripped 6 bases from V and 5 bases from J, with 17 bases between. The CDR3 region has the DNA TGTGCCAGCAGCGGAGGAAGTCTCAGCCACGAGCAGTACTTC. Amino acid sequence: CASSGGSLSHEQYF.

The chain is built from TRBV5-1 and TRBJ1-1; weak D call: TRBD1 (6 bases). Germline assignment: CDR1 SGHRS and CDR2 YFSETQ. CDR3 length: 15 residues. V was cut by 0 bases and J by 6 bases, with 15 bases left in between. The CDR3 spells CASSLEWTVAAEAFF. The CDR3 DNA is TGCGCCAGCAGCTTGGAATGGACAGTCGCCGCTGAAGCTTTCTTT.

The chain has TRBV20-1 and TRBJ2-5; D ambiguous. V was pared by 7 bases and J by 2 bases, with 8 bases between. This CDR3 has 11 amino acids. CDR1 DFQATT and CDR2 SNEGSKA come from the germline V gene (reference sequence). The CDR3 nucleotides read TGCAGTGTGGTGGCTCAAGAGACCCAGTACTTC. Protein sequence: CSVVAQETQYF.

The chain carries TRBV6-6 and TRBJ2-2, with D perhaps matching TRBD1 (6 bases). The CDR3 has 14 amino acids. Germline V gene sequence: CDR1 MNHNY, CDR2 SVGAGI (reference sequence). With 8 bases removed from V and 1 base from J, the gap between germline ends came to 11 bases. The CDR3 sequence: CASLRTENTGELFF. CDR3 nucleotide sequence: TGTGCCAGCCTGAGGACAGAGAACACCGGGGAGCTGTTTTTT.

The rearrangement joins TRBV19 to TRBJ2-3; 14 nucleotides agree with TRBD2. This CDR3 is 19 amino acids long. V lost 4 bases to trimming and J lost 0 bases; unmatched junction nucleotides: 9. The germline CDR1 and CDR2 sequences are LNHDA and SQIVND (reference sequence). The CDR3 sequence: CASSTHPGLAGASTDTQYF. In DNA, the CDR3 is TGTGCCAGTAGTACTCACCCGGGACTAGCGGGAGCAAGCACAGATACGCAGTATTTT. Variable domain in full (rest from reference TRBV19 and TRBJ2-3): DGGITQSPKYLFRKEGQNVTLSCEQNLNHDAMYWYRQDPGQGLRLIYYSQIVNDFQKGDIAEGYSVSREKKESFPLTVTSAQKNPTAFYLCASSTHPGLAGASTDTQYFGPGTRLTVL.

This chain connects TRBV2 to TRBJ1-3; 8 bases are shared with TRBD1. The CDR3 covers 12 residues. V lost 6 bases and J lost 11; bases outside the gene matches: 6. The germline gives CDR1 SNHLY, CDR2 FYNNEI. The CDR3 DNA reads TGTGCCAGCAGAGAGGACAGGGAGGCCATATATTTT. It translates to CASREDREAIYF.

J is TRBJ1-4 and V is TRBV10-3; no firm D call. This CDR3 is 12 amino acids long. Trimming cost V 0 bases and J 8 bases, with 4 bases left between them. Germline CDR1 ENHRY, CDR2 SYGVKD. The CDR3 bases are TGTGCCATCAGTGAGTCCCGGGAAAAACTGTTTTTT. Translation: CAISESREKLFF.

The V call is TRBV4-3, the J call TRBJ2-6; D gene unclear. V lost 0 bases and J 0 bases, leaving 15 bases between the germline ends. Looked up from germline, CDR1 is LGHNA and CDR2 is YSLEER. The CDR3 totals 19 residues. The CDR3 DNA reads TGCGCCAGCAGCCAAGATAGAATACTACCAAACTCTGGGGCCAACGTCCTGACTTTC. Translation: CASSQDRILPNSGANVLTF.

The V and J genes are TRBV10-3 and TRBJ1-2, with no clear D. The CDR3 is 14 residues long. Germline V gene lookup returns CDR1 ENHRY and CDR2 SYGVKD. The V and J ends lost 10 bases and 0 bases respectively, with 15 bases between them. CDR3 DNA sequence: TGTGCCACCTCACGCGACAAATCTAACTATGGCTACACCTTC. Protein sequence: CATSRDKSNYGYTF.

This clone was seen a few times. The conserved closing phenylalanine or tryptophan is absent in this CDR3, likely reflecting a read error. The DNA is omitted, as the CDR3 cannot be located on it reliably, and the CDR3 follows TCRdb's listing. The chain carries TRBV5-1 and TRBJ1-6. Germline CDR1 reads SGHRS; CDR2 reads YFSETQ. With termini counted, the CDR3 has 9 amino acids. CDR3 sequence reads: CASSPGLLA.

This rearrangement joins TRBV18 to TRBJ2-7, with 7 bases fitting TRBD1. The CDR3 sequence is 14 residues long. Germline CDR1 is KGHSH and CDR2 is LQKENI. With V trimmed by 4 bases and J by 3 bases, 6 bases remained unmatched. CDR3 sequence (DNA): TGTGCCAGCTCACGCCCGGGACAGAGCTACGAGCAGTACTTC. Translated, it gives CASSRPGQSYEQYF. The variable domain in full, completed from reference TRBV18 and TRBJ2-7, reads NAGVMQNPRHLVRRRGQEARLRCSPMKGHSHVYWYRQLPEEGLKFMVYLQKENIIDESGMPKERFSAEFPKEGPSILRIQQVVRGDSAAYFCASSRPGQSYEQYFGPGTRLTVT.

V is TRBV19 and J is TRBJ2-5, with 10 bases identical to TRBD2. V gave up 5 bases and J gave up 3 bases; unmatched junction bases: 6. The CDR3 loop spans 15 amino acids. CDR1 is LNHDA and CDR2 is SQIVND in the germline V gene (reference sequence). CDR3 protein: CASSSSGTSEETQYF. The CDR3 DNA reads TGTGCCAGTAGTTCCTCCGGGACTAGCGAAGAGACCCAGTACTTC.

The genes are TRBV15 and TRBJ2-7, with 8 bases identical to TRBD1. V dropped 0 bases and J dropped 3; count of bases not matched to a gene: 4. Germline V gene lookup returns CDR1 LNHNV and CDR2 YYDKDF (reference sequence). The CDR3 consists of 15 residues. CDR3 nucleotides: TGTGCCACCAGCAGAGATAGAGGACAGGGCTACGAGCAGTACTTC. Protein: CATSRDRGQGYEQYF.

This clone was recorded a few times. The V and J genes are TRBV27 and TRBJ2-1; D might be TRBD1 (6 bases). Germline V CDR1 and CDR2: MNHEY, SMNVEV (reference sequence). Trimming took 3 bases from V and 0 from J, leaving 15 bases between them. The CDR3 loop spans 17 amino acids. The CDR3 coding sequence is TGTGCCAGCAGTTTTATCCCGGGACAAAGCTCCTACAATGAGCAGTTCTTC. Its translation is CASSFIPGQSSYNEQFF.

This clone was recorded a few times. V gene TRBV6-5 combines with J gene TRBJ1-2; D is uncertain. V was clipped by 6 bases and J by 3 bases, with 14 bases between them. From germline, CDR1 is MNHEY and CDR2 SVGAGI. This CDR3 spans 14 amino acids. The CDR3 DNA sequence: TGTGCCAGCAGAAGTCCCGGGGAAGACTATGGCTACACCTTC. It is translated as CASRSPGEDYGYTF.

This clone was counted at least ten times. This chain uses TRBV6-5 with TRBJ1-4; 8 bases are a match to TRBD1. The CDR3 totals 14 residues. The V segment lost 7 bases and the J segment 1 base; nucleotides outside the gene matches: 2. Germline V gene data show CDR1 as MNHEY and CDR2 as SVGAGI. The CDR3 region is CASTGQGTNEKLFF. The CDR3 DNA reads as TGTGCCAGCACCGGACAGGGAACTAATGAAAAACTGTTTTTT.

This clone was seen once. V is TRBV4-3 and J is TRBJ1-2; no definite D call. This CDR3 region has 14 residues. Germline V CDR1 and CDR2: LGHNA, YSLEER. V was trimmed by 0 bases and J by 5 bases, leaving 10 bases between them. The CDR3 sequence: CASSQERAAYGYTF. CDR3 sequence (DNA): TGCGCCAGCAGCCAAGAAAGAGCTGCTTATGGCTACACCTTC.

This rearrangement joins TRBV3-1 (or the pseudogene TRBV3-2) to TRBJ2-1; 14 bases align to TRBD2. This CDR3 has 20 residues. Trimming at V came to 6 bases and at J to 3 bases, leaving 16 bases not matched to a gene. Germline lookup yields CDR1 LGHDT and CDR2 YNNKEL (reference sequence). The CDR3: CASRHEPGLAGAGVYNEQFF. The CDR3 DNA reads as TGTGCCAGCAGACACGAACCGGGACTAGCGGGAGCAGGGGTCTACAATGAGCAGTTCTTC.

The chain links TRBV5-6 to TRBJ2-7; no firm D call. This CDR3 is built from 15 residues. V was cut by 0 bases and J by 2 bases, with 12 bases left in between. Germline CDR1 is SGHDT and CDR2 is YYEEEE. The CDR3 reads CASSLGLVGPYEQYF. CDR3 DNA sequence: TGTGCCAGCAGCTTGGGTTTGGTGGGCCCCTACGAGCAGTACTTC.

This sequence joins TRBV27 and TRBJ2-7; D may be TRBD2 (6 bases). Between the trimmed V and J ends, which lost 4 bases and 3 bases, there was a span of 10 bases. This CDR3 has 13 amino acids. Germline CDR1 MNHEY, CDR2 SMNVEV (reference sequence). The CDR3 bases are TGTGCCAGCAGTTCCGGGACTCACTACGAGCAGTACTTC. Amino acid sequence: CASSSGTHYEQYF.